Listed below are T cell receptor beta chains from one sample, sequenced in a study of Graves' ophthalmopathy and Graves' hyperthyroidism. TCRdb reprocessed the multiplex PCR reads with MiXCR, giving one entry per CDR3 protein. In the table there are around 1,200,000 distinct CDR3 sequences, 35% to 40% of which are singletons. The sample was peripheral blood or thyroid tissue (not recorded which). The receptors here all came from an adult man with Graves' hyperthyroidism. The CDR3 runs from the conserved cysteine through the conserved F or W. Each record gives: clone size, J gene, V gene, D gene, CDR3 protein, CDR3 DNA. A D gene is named only where the DNA matches it firmly. The size field is filled for only some rows; it gives once, few, many or a size class.

-	TRBJ1-5	TRBV29-1	-	CSVSQGRNQPQHF	TGCAGCGTTAGTCAGGGGCGGAATCAGCCCCAGCATTTT
few	TRBJ2-7	TRBV9	TRBD2	CASSHNPGLATSYEQYF	TGTGCCAGCAGCCATAATCCGGGACTAGCGACCTCCTACGAGCAGTACTTC
many	TRBJ1-5	TRBV19	-	CASSIARGGGQPQHF	TGTGCCAGTAGTATAGCCCGAGGGGGGGGCCAGCCCCAGCATTTT
-	TRBJ1-5	TRBV15	-	CATSRDRAGWMINQPQHF	TGTGCCACCAGCAGAGATCGAGCGGGGTGGATGATCAATCAGCCCCAGCATTTT
few	TRBJ2-7	TRBV25-1	TRBD1	CASSEGGQGGPEQYF	TGTGCCAGCAGTGAAGGGGGACAGGGGGGGCCCGAGCAGTACTTC
-	TRBJ1-2	TRBV7-2	-	CASSPGPGGYGYTF	TGTGCCAGCAGCCCGGGACCTGGAGGGTATGGCTACACCTTC
-	TRBJ2-5	TRBV4-3	TRBD2	CASSQGTSSYQETQYF	TGCGCCAGCAGCCAGGGGACTAGCAGCTACCAAGAGACCCAGTACTTC
many	TRBJ2-2	TRBV29-1	TRBD1	CSASGGTGELFF	TGCAGCGCTTCAGGGGGCACCGGGGAGCTGTTTTTT
few	TRBJ2-7	TRBV4-3	-	CASSQETGTQYEQYF	TGCGCCAGCAGCCAAGAAACCGGGACTCAATACGAGCAGTACTTC
-	TRBJ2-5	TRBV7-8	-	CASSYSLGPAIQETQYF	TGTGCCAGCAGTTACTCCCTTGGGCCAGCTATCCAAGAGACCCAGTACTTC
-	TRBJ2-2	TRBV19	-	CASSIVRGNTGELFF	TGTGCCAGTAGTATTGTACGGGGAAACACCGGGGAGCTGTTTTTT
many	TRBJ2-7	TRBV2	-	CASKASGASYEQYF	TGTGCCAGTAAGGCCTCTGGGGCCTCCTACGAGCAGTACTTC
-	TRBJ1-1	TRBV7-9	-	CASSAPPSTDKTEAFF	TGTGCCAGCAGCGCCCCCCCCTCGACAGATAAGACTGAAGCTTTCTTT
many	TRBJ1-2	TRBV6-1	-	CASSEAIVTNYGYTF	TGTGCCAGCAGTGAAGCGATCGTAACTAACTATGGCTACACCTTC
many	TRBJ2-7	TRBV7-2	TRBD1	CASSLAGQGPYEQYF	TGTGCCAGCAGCTTAGCGGGACAGGGTCCCTACGAGCAGTACTTC
-	TRBJ1-4	TRBV2	-	CASSEIGADEKLFF	TGTGCCAGCAGTGAAATAGGGGCGGATGAAAAACTGTTTTTT
few	TRBJ2-5	TRBV5-1	TRBD2	CASSSRTSGGRIETQYF	TGCGCCAGCAGCTCGAGGACTAGCGGGGGCAGGATAGAGACCCAGTACTTC
many	TRBJ1-6	TRBV19	TRBD1	CASSEGQTLRNSPLHF	TGTGCCAGTAGTGAGGGACAGACGCTACGGAATTCACCCCTCCACTTT
many	TRBJ1-5	TRBV19	-	CASSQVGRSQPQHF	TGTGCCAGTAGCCAAGTGGGGCGTAGTCAGCCCCAGCATTTT
many	TRBJ1-1	TRBV20-1	TRBD1	CSATRGRTTEAFF	TGCAGTGCTACCAGGGGGCGTACCACTGAAGCTTTCTTT
many	TRBJ2-7	TRBV7-2	-	CASSRYEQYF	TGTGCCAGCAGCCGGTACGAGCAGTACTTC
many	TRBJ2-7	TRBV4-3	TRBD1	CASSQARGQEYEQYF	TGCGCCAGCAGCCAAGCGCGGGGACAGGAATACGAGCAGTACTTC
-	TRBJ2-2	TRBV19	-	CASSPHPGVGTGELFF	TGTGCCAGTAGTCCCCACCCGGGCGTCGGAACCGGGGAGCTGTTTTTT
few	TRBJ2-2	TRBV7-9	-	CASSLAPLATRELFF	TGTGCCAGCAGCTTAGCGCCCCTAGCCACCAGGGAGCTGTTTTTT
many	TRBJ1-1	TRBV7-2	-	CASSLSLIAVYTEAFF	TGTGCCAGCAGCTTATCCCTAATCGCGGTTTACACTGAAGCTTTCTTT
-	TRBJ2-7	TRBV20-1	TRBD1	CSGQRVGGEYEQYF	TGCAGCGGACAGAGAGTAGGGGGCGAGTACGAGCAGTACTTC
many	TRBJ1-6	TRBV6-1	-	CASSERLGRSSYNSPLHF	TGTGCCAGCAGTGAACGTTTGGGCAGAAGCTCCTATAATTCACCCCTCCACTTT
many	TRBJ2-2	TRBV9	TRBD1	CASSVNPTGASTGELFF	TGTGCCAGCAGCGTAAATCCCACAGGGGCGAGCACCGGGGAGCTGTTTTTT
many	TRBJ1-2	TRBV2	-	CASSLTATNYGYTF	TGTGCCAGCAGCCTAACAGCCACTAACTATGGCTACACCTTC
-	TRBJ2-5	TRBV9	TRBD2	CASSHPSGGRQETQYF	TGTGCCAGCAGCCATCCTAGCGGGGGGCGACAAGAGACCCAGTACTTC
many	TRBJ1-2	TRBV6-6	TRBD1	CASSYLRTGGYTF	TGTGCCAGCAGTTACCTTCGGACAGGTGGCTACACCTTC
-	TRBJ2-5	TRBV7-7	-	CASSVGGAKETQYF	TGTGCCAGCAGCGTAGGGGGGGCTAAAGAGACCCAGTACTTC
-	TRBJ2-2	TRBV2	TRBD2	CASSEGGPVGELFF	TGTGCCAGCAGTGAGGGAGGGCCGGTCGGGGAGCTGTTTTTT
-	TRBJ2-7	TRBV7-6	TRBD2	CASSPGTSGTYSYGQYF	TGTGCCAGCAGCCCGGGGACTAGCGGGACCTACTCCTACGGGCAGTACTTC
-	TRBJ1-5	TRBV30	-	CAWSVELSNQPQHF	TGTGCCTGGAGTGTGGAACTGAGCAATCAGCCCCAGCATTTT
many	TRBJ1-5	TRBV10-3	-	CAISESSKGGRDQPQHF	TGTGCCATCAGTGAGTCCTCGAAGGGGGGCAGGGATCAGCCCCAGCATTTT
-	TRBJ1-1	TRBV7-9	-	CASSLGRGGFWNTEAFF	TGTGCCAGCAGCTTAGGGCGGGGGGGGTTCTGGAACACTGAAGCTTTCTTT
many	TRBJ2-7	TRBV15	-	CATSRDTQKQYF	TGTGCCACCAGCAGAGATACGCAAAAGCAGTACTTC
-	TRBJ2-5	TRBV10-3	-	CAISLRGGQETQYF	TGTGCCATCAGCCTCAGGGGGGGCCAAGAGACCCAGTACTTC
once	TRBJ1-1	TRBV7-9	TRBD1	CASSPDRVRRTEAFF	TGTGCCAGCAGCCCGGACAGGGTACGGCGCACTGAAGCTTTCTTT
many	TRBJ1-2	TRBV20-1	-	CSAPDRVSGRYGYTF	TGCAGTGCTCCGGACCGTGTCTCTGGACGCTATGGCTACACCTTC
-	TRBJ1-5	TRBV2	-	CACSARSPGRLNQPQHF	-
-	TRBJ1-1	TRBV29-1	-	CSVQKTEAFF	TGCAGCGTACAGAAGACTGAAGCTTTCTTT
few	TRBJ2-2	TRBV28	TRBD2	CAITGGSVVSGELFF	TGTGCCATCACGGGGGGATCCGTCGTCAGCGGGGAGCTGTTTTTT
-	TRBJ2-5	TRBV20-1	TRBD1	CSAYHETGGQETQYF	TGCAGTGCTTACCACGAGACAGGGGGCCAAGAGACCCAGTACTTC
-	TRBJ1-2	TRBV25-1	-	CAGARYGYTF	TGTGCAGGCGCGAGGTATGGCTACACCTTC
-	TRBJ1-4	TRBV7-9	-	CASGVRGEKLLF	TGTGCCAGCGGAGTGCGGGGCGAAAAACTGCTTTTT
-	TRBJ2-7	TRBV7-9	TRBD2	CASSLATGRHYEQYF	TGTGCCAGCAGCTTGGCCACCGGGAGGCATTACGAGCAGTACTTC
many	TRBJ2-2	TRBV10-3	-	CAISVGQKASGELFF	TGTGCCATCAGTGTCGGCCAGAAGGCGTCCGGGGAGCTGTTTTTT
-	TRBJ2-6	TRBV10-3	-	CAIHGLPFSGANVLTF	TGTGCCATCCACGGACTCCCCTTCTCTGGGGCCAACGTCCTGACTTTC
-	TRBJ1-1	TRBV29-1	TRBD1	CSAGTDTEAFF	TGCAGCGCAGGGACAGACACTGAAGCTTTCTTT
many	TRBJ2-7	TRBV29-1	-	CSVGASSLYEQYF	TGCAGCGTTGGGGCCTCATCACTATACGAGCAGTACTTC
many	TRBJ1-1	TRBV7-8	TRBD1	CASSPKAGQGMYTEAFF	TGTGCCAGCAGCCCAAAGGCGGGACAGGGGATGTACACTGAAGCTTTCTTT
-	TRBJ2-7	TRBV15	-	CATSRGASGSYEQYF	TGTGCCACCAGCAGAGGAGCCTCAGGTAGCTACGAGCAGTACTTC